This T cell receptor (beta chain) originates from a study of blood T cell repertoires in COVID-19. At the level of the study: From the United States, Italy and Spain came samples of acute and convalescent COVID-19. In each case, the material was cDNA or gDNA derived from T cells, B-cell-depleted T cells, or PBMCs.

Original handling: Amplification with reference gene primers provided the estimates of nucleated cell counts. Profiled with immunoSEQ multiplex PCR; TCRdb holds only in-frame clones, not every one. The D gene and trimming were derived from the DNA, and the V and J assignments and clone size from that table. The table includes a few hundred thousand clones, roughly 87% detected once. Germline CDR1 and CDR2: SGHTA and FQGNSA. This CDR3 is built from 15 residues. Trimming left V 0 bases short and J 1 base short, with 7 bases between. The table lists this clone with a count of one. Sequencing was done on a sample of peripheral blood. The chain combines TRBV7-2 with TRBJ2-1, with D maybe TRBD2 (5 bases). The sequence came from a woman between 18 and 29 years old who had recovered from COVID-19. The CDR3 nucleotides are TGTGCCAGCAGCTTAGCGGGAGCTTCCTACAATGAGCAGTTCTTC. Protein: CASSLAGASYNEQFF.